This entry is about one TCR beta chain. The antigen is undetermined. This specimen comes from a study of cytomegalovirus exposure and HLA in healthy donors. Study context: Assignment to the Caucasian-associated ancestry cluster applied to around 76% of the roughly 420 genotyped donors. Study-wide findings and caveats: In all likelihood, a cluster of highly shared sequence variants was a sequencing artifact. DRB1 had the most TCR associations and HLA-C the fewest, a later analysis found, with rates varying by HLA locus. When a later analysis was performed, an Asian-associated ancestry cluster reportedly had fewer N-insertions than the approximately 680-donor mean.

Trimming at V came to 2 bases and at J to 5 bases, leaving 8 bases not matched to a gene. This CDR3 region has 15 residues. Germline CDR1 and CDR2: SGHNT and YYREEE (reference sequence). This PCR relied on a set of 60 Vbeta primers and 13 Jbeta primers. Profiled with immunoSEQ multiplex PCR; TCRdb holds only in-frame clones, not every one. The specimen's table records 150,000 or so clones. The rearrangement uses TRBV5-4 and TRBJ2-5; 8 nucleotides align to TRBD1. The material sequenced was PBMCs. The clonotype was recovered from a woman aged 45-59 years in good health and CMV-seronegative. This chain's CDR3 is CASSLMQGARETQYF. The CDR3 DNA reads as TGTGCCAGCAGCTTAATGCAGGGGGCTAGGGAGACCCAGTACTTC. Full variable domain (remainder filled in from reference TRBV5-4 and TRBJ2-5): ETGVTQSPTHLIKTRGQQVTLRCSSQSGHNTVSWYQQALGQGPQFIFQYYREEENGRGNFPPRFSGLQFPNYSSELNVNALELDDSALYLCASSLMQGARETQYFGPGTRLLVL.